This T cell receptor (beta chain) appears in the sequencing data of a study of cytomegalovirus exposure and HLA in healthy donors. Study-level findings and limits: Specificity of a few CMV-associated chains for CMV antigens was verified in vitro.

The CDR3 is 16 amino acids. The trim removed 4 bases at V and 7 bases at J, leaving 10 bases unmatched. From germline, CDR1 is SGHDT and CDR2 YYEEEE. The PCR used 60 Vbeta and 13 Jbeta primers. The protocol was immunoSEQ multiplex PCR, while the TCRdb copy is restricted to in-frame clones and leaves out a portion. The sample contains over 75,000 clones, 75% to 80% of which appear only once. Of note for this clone: The antigen remains unidentified.

The sample comprised PBMCs. The chain has TRBV5-6 and TRBJ1-6; 8 positions match TRBD1. The clonotype was recovered from a female donor in good health and CMV-seronegative. The CDR3 coding sequence is TGTGCCAGCAGCCCCCGGACAGGGAGTGGGAATTCACCCCTCCACTTT. It codes for CASSPRTGSGNSPLHF.